This T cell receptor (beta chain) was documented in a study of CD8 T cells in Susac syndrome. The patients who served as multiple sclerosis controls were treatment-naive and had stable or active relapsing-remitting disease that fulfilled the revised McDonald criteria. Per germline, CDR1 LNHDA and CDR2 SQIVND (reference sequence). V shed 5 bases and J shed 0 bases, with 4 bases lying between them. The CDR3 loop spans 12 amino acids. With random hexamers, reverse transcription was performed on about 0.5 to 1 ug of RNA. TCRdb itself ran the immunoSEQ multiplex PCR reads through MiXCR, one entry per CDR3 protein. In the table there are some 400,000 distinct CDR3 sequences, more than 80% of which are singletons.

This sequence originates from a human donor with multiple sclerosis. Source material: CD8+ T cells from PBMCs. This chain joins TRBV19 and TRBJ1-1; D unclear. CDR3 sequence: CASSVMNTEAFF. The CDR3, as DNA: TGTGCCAGTAGTGTCATGAACACTGAAGCTTTCTTT.